A single sample is the source of the 23 T cell receptor beta chains below, sequenced in a study of CD8+ T cells in alopecia areata. Noted treatment: oral pan-JAK inhibitor, 5-10 mg twice daily. cDNA serving as the sequencing template came from extracted, reverse transcribed RNA. Measured with immunoSEQ multiplex PCR; TCRdb has only the in-frame clones, and not every one. The data show roughly 200,000 clones, roughly 44% seen once. Sequencing was performed on CD4+ T cells sorted from blood, taken at approximately week 36, from a patient treated with tofacitinib. The receptors were sampled from a human donor with alopecia areata.

The rearrangement joins TRBV29-1 to TRBJ2-2; TRBD1 aligns across 7 bases. The CDR3 contains 16 residues. J gave up 6 bases and V 1 base, and 11 bases lay outside the gene matches. The V gene's germline CDR1 is SQVTM and CDR2 ANQGSEA. CDR3 sequence: CSVEGRGGVGSGELFF. The CDR3 DNA reads as TGCAGCGTTGAAGGACGAGGGGGCGTTGGGTCCGGGGAGCTGTTTTTT.

This clone came up a few times. The rearrangement links TRBV29-1 to TRBJ2-2, with 10 bases matching TRBD1. The CDR3 is 14 residues long. Germline assignment: CDR1 SQVTM and CDR2 ANQGSEA. V was pared by 7 bases and J by 7 bases, with 9 bases of the junction left unmatched. CDR3 sequence: CSGLRDRGSGELFF. The CDR3 coding sequence is TGCAGCGGCCTCCGGGACAGGGGTAGCGGGGAGCTGTTTTTT.

CDR3 DNA sequence: TGTGCCAGCAGGGACAGGGCGGGCAATCAGCCCCAGCATTTT. It translates to CASRDRAGNQPQHF. The rearrangement joins TRBV6-5 to TRBJ1-5; 8 bases line up with TRBD1. Germline CDR1 reads MNHEY; CDR2 reads SVGAGI. The CDR3 has 14 amino acids. Germline trimming cut 6 bases from V and 2 bases from J; bases unmatched to any gene: 3.

In this sample, this clone turned up a few times. The gene calls are TRBV19 and TRBJ1-1, with D tentatively TRBD1 (5 bases). The CDR3 runs to 15 residues. The germline CDR1 and CDR2 sequences are LNHDA and SQIVND (reference sequence). Trimming took off 3 bases at V and 5 bases at J, with 16 bases between the two ends. CDR3 in amino acids: CASSIFGTELTEAFF. CDR3 sequence (DNA): TGTGCCAGTAGTATCTTCGGGACGGAACTAACTGAAGCTTTCTTT.

CDR3: CASSERWTSGSKDTQYF. The CDR3 bases are TGTGCCAGCAGTGAGCGGTGGACTAGCGGGAGTAAAGATACGCAGTATTTT. The chain combines TRBV25-1 with TRBJ2-3, with 13 positions matching TRBD2. The CDR3 spans 17 residues. Germline V lookup: CDR1 MGHDK, CDR2 SYGVNS. Unmatched junction bases numbered 8, after V lost 3 bases and J lost 5 bases.

This clone was observed once. The V gene is TRBV15, the J gene TRBJ2-3; 11 bases are a match to TRBD2. The CDR3 has 18 residues. CDR1 is LNHNV and CDR2 is YYDKDF in the germline V gene (reference sequence). Germline trimming cut 0 bases from V and 5 bases from J; bases unmatched to any gene: 10. Here the CDR3 DNA reads TGTGCCACCAGCAGAGATCGGGCGACTAGCGGGAAGGGAGATACGCAGTATTTT. Translating it yields CATSRDRATSGKGDTQYF.

The genes are TRBV18 and TRBJ1-2; no definite D call. Germline V gives CDR1 KGHSH, CDR2 LQKENI. CDR3 length: 14 amino acids. Trimming took off 0 bases at V and 4 bases at J, with 9 bases between the two ends. Here the CDR3 reads CASSPPEEGYGYTF. The CDR3 DNA follows: TGTGCCAGCTCACCACCTGAGGAGGGCTATGGCTACACCTTC.

The chain joins TRBV29-1 to TRBJ2-5; no reliable D call. CDR1 is SQVTM, CDR2 ANQGSEA, per germline. The CDR3 contains 12 residues. V dropped 4 bases and J dropped 1 base, with 7 bases sitting between them. CDR3 residues: CSVGAVQETQYF. For the CDR3, the DNA is TGCAGCGTTGGGGCAGTCCAAGAGACCCAGTACTTC.

The rearrangement links TRBV5-1 to TRBJ2-6; D not resolved. The germline gives CDR1 SGHRS, CDR2 YFSETQ. V was pared by 0 bases and J by 0 bases, with 10 bases between. The CDR3 has 17 residues. CDR3 DNA sequence: TGCGCCAGCAGCTTGGCCCTTTTGAGCTCTGGGGCCAACGTCCTGACTTTC. Protein: CASSLALLSSGANVLTF.

Turning to this clone: The sample contains more than one DNA sequence encoding this CDR3. The genes are TRBV30 and TRBJ2-5; D gene uncertain. Per germline, CDR1 GTSNPN and CDR2 SVGIG (reference sequence). The length of the CDR3 is 11 residues. V gave up 2 bases and J gave up 5 bases, with 6 bases separating them. CDR3 nucleotide sequence: TGTGCCTGGAGTTCGAGGGAGACCCAGTACTTC. Its protein product is CAWSSRETQYF.

The rearrangement links TRBV9 to TRBJ1-2, with D perhaps TRBD1 (6 bases). V lost 4 bases to trimming and J lost 7 bases, with 14 bases between them. Germline V gene sequence: CDR1 SGDLS, CDR2 YYNGEE. The CDR3 contains 13 residues. The CDR3 protein is CASSQTGFGGYTF. The CDR3 DNA sequence: TGTGCCAGCAGCCAAACAGGGTTTGGTGGCTACACCTTC.

The CDR3 DNA is TGTGCCAGCAGTTTCCTAGCGGGAGGGAACAATGAGCAGTTCTTC. Encoded protein: CASSFLAGGNNEQFF. The J gene is TRBJ2-1, the V gene TRBV28, with 12 bases identical to TRBD2. CDR1 is MDHEN, CDR2 SYDVKM, per germline. J lost 5 bases, V lost 3 bases, and 2 bases had no gene match. The CDR3 spans 15 residues.

This clone was recorded at least ten times. The chain has TRBV6-6 and TRBJ1-5; TRBD1 matches at 8 bases. V dropped 5 bases and J dropped 2; count of bases not matched to a gene: 5. CDR1 and CDR2 (germline): MNHNY, SVGAGI (reference sequence). This CDR3 spans 15 amino acids. CDR3 amino acids: CASSPPDRGNQPQHF. CDR3 DNA sequence: TGTGCCAGCAGTCCACCGGACAGGGGCAATCAGCCCCAGCATTTT.

This clone has just a few counts. This chain links TRBV9 with TRBJ2-2; D is perhaps TRBD1 (5 bases). The V and J ends lost 5 bases and 3 bases respectively, with 11 bases between them. Germline V gene lookup returns CDR1 SGDLS and CDR2 YYNGEE. The CDR3 spans 14 residues. The DNA for the CDR3 is TGTGCCAGCAGAGGGGCCAGGGACACCGGGGAGCTGTTTTTT. The encoded protein is CASRGARDTGELFF.

This clone was observed a handful of times. The rearrangement joins TRBV5-1 to TRBJ1-1; no clear D. CDR1 SGHRS and CDR2 YFSETQ come from the germline V gene. CDR3 length: 14 residues. V was shortened by 6 bases and J by 5 bases, with 17 bases between the two germline ends. CDR3 protein: CASTLGLIGTEAFF. In nucleotides, the CDR3 is TGCGCCAGCACCTTAGGGCTAATTGGGACTGAAGCTTTCTTT.

The rearrangement links TRBV9 to TRBJ1-3; D not resolved. From germline, CDR1 is SGDLS and CDR2 YYNGEE. Between the trimmed V and J ends, which lost 0 bases and 0 bases, there was a span of 10 bases. There are 16 residues in the CDR3. The CDR3 reads CASSVVEQLSGNTIYF. Written as DNA, the CDR3 is TGTGCCAGCAGCGTAGTTGAGCAGCTCTCTGGAAACACCATATATTTT.

The chain carries TRBV29-1 and TRBJ1-1; D gene unclear. Germline loops: CDR1 SQVTM, CDR2 ANQGSEA. Trimming took off 4 bases at V and 1 base at J, with 13 bases between the two ends. The length of the CDR3 is 14 residues. The DNA of the CDR3 is TGCAGCGTTGCCGAGGTTTTAAGGAACACTGAAGCTTTCTTT. Translated: CSVAEVLRNTEAFF.

The V gene is TRBV29-1, the J gene TRBJ1-1, with 8 bases identical to TRBD1. The junction had 6 bases not matched to a gene; V was cut back by 8 bases and J by 4 bases. CDR3 size: 12 residues. Per the germline V gene, CDR1 is SQVTM and CDR2 is ANQGSEA. CDR3 nucleotides: TGCAGCACCGCACAGGGGGGCACTGAAGCTTTCTTT. Translated: CSTAQGGTEAFF.

The V gene is TRBV5-1, the J gene TRBJ2-6; D gene unclear. CDR1 SGHRS and CDR2 YFSETQ come from the germline V gene. The germline V and J ends were trimmed by 1 base and 2 bases, with 4 bases remaining between them. The CDR3 totals 14 residues. Here the CDR3 reads CASSLITGANVLTF. DNA of the CDR3: TGCGCCAGCAGCTTGATCACTGGGGCCAACGTCCTGACTTTC.

The chain couples TRBV13 to TRBJ1-2; no reliable D call. V lost 6 bases and J lost 7, with 21 bases in between. This CDR3 comprises 15 residues. Germline loops: CDR1 PRHDT, CDR2 FYEKMQ (reference sequence). The CDR3 protein is CASSSYPPGLAGYTF. CDR3 nucleotides: TGTGCCAGCAGTTCCTACCCACCCGGACTGGCTGGCTACACCTTC.

The genes are TRBV7-3 and TRBJ1-2, with 10 bases matching TRBD1. V shed 2 bases, J shed 3 bases, and the junction held 3 bases outside the gene matches. The CDR3 has 15 amino acids. Germline V gene data show CDR1 as SGHTA and CDR2 as FQGTGA. The CDR3 loop is CASSLEGTGDYGYTF. DNA of the CDR3: TGTGCCAGCAGCTTAGAGGGGACAGGGGACTATGGCTACACCTTC.

The chain joins TRBV15 to TRBJ2-1, with D maybe TRBD2 (6 bases). The germline V gene has CDR1 LNHNV and CDR2 YYDKDF (reference sequence). The CDR3 loop spans 16 amino acids. The germline V and J ends were trimmed by 1 base and 10 bases, with 20 bases remaining between them. The CDR3 here is CATSRGAGWRAGEQFF. In DNA, the CDR3 is TGTGCCACCAGCAGAGGGGCAGGCTGGAGGGCCGGAGAGCAGTTCTTC.

This clone was picked up a small number of times. Within the sample, other DNA sequences also encode this same CDR3. This chain connects TRBV29-1 to TRBJ2-6; D is unresolved. Trimming cost V 3 bases and J 0 bases, with 6 bases left between them. The CDR3 has 14 residues. Germline CDR1 and CDR2: SQVTM and ANQGSEA. In nucleotides, the CDR3 is TGCAGCGTTGACGGCAGCTCTGGGGCCAACGTCCTGACTTTC. It encodes CSVDGSSGANVLTF.